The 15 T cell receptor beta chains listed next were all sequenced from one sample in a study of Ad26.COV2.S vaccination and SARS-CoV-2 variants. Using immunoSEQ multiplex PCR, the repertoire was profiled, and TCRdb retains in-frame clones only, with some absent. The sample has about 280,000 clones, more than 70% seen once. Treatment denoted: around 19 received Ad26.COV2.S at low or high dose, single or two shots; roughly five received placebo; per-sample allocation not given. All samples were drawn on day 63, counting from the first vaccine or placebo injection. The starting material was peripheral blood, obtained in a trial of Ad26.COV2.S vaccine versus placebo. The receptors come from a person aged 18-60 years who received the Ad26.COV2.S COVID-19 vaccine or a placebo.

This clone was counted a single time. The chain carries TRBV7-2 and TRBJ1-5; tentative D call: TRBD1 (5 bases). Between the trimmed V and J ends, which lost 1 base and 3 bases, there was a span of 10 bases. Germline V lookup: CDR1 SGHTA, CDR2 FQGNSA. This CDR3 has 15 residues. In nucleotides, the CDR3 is TGTGCCAGCAGCTTAGTGTGGGACGACAATCAGCCCCAGCATTTT. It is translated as CASSLVWDDNQPQHF.

The CDR3 DNA follows: TGTGCCAGCAGCTTGACTAGCGGGGACAATGAGCAGTTCTTC. This codes for CASSLTSGDNEQFF. The chain links TRBV5-4 to TRBJ2-1; TRBD2 matches 10 bases. This CDR3 has 14 residues. In germline, CDR1 is SGHNT, CDR2 YYREEE (reference sequence). V was pared by 1 base and J by 5 bases, with 0 bases of the junction left unmatched.

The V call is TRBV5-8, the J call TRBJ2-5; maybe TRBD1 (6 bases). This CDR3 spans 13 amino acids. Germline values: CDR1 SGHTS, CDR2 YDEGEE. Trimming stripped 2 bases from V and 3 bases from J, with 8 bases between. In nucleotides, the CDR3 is TGTGCCAGCAGCTTTCGACAGGAAGAGACCCAGTACTTC. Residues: CASSFRQEETQYF.

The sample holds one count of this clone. The CDR3 region has the DNA TGCGCCAGCACCGGGACAGGGGTATTAGATACGCAGTATTTT. Protein sequence: CASTGTGVLDTQYF. This rearrangement joins TRBV5-1 to TRBJ2-3; the match to TRBD1 covers 10 bases. CDR1 SGHRS and CDR2 YFSETQ come from the germline V gene. This CDR3 region has 14 residues. V dropped 6 bases and J dropped 5; count of bases not matched to a gene: 6.

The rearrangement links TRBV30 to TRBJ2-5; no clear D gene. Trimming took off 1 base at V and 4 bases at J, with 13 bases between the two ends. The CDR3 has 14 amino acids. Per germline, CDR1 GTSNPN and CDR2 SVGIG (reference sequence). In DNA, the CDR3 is TGTGCCTGGAGTGGGGAAGTCTACGGAGAGACCCAGTACTTC. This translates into CAWSGEVYGETQYF. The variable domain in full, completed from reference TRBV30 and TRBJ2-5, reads SQTIHQWPATLVQPVGSPLSLECTVEGTSNPNLYWYRQAAGRGLQLLFYSVGIGQISSEVPQNLSASRPQDRQFILSSKKLLLSDSGFYLCAWSGEVYGETQYFGPGTRLLVL.

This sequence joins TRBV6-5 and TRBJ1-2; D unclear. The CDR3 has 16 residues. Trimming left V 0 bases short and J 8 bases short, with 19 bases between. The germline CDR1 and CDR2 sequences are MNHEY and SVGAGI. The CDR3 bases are TGTGCCAGCAGTTACTCGATAGACACCCCCAATCACGGCTACACCTTC. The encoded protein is CASSYSIDTPNHGYTF.

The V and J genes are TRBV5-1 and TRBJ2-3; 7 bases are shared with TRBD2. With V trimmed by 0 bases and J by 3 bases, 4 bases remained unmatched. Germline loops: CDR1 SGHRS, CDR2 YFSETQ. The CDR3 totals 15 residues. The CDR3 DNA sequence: TGCGCCAGCAGCTTGGCGGGACTACTGACAGATACGCAGTATTTT. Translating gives CASSLAGLLTDTQYF. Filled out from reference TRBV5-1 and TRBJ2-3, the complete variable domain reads KAGVTQTPRYLIKTRGQQVTLSCSPISGHRSVSWYQQTPGQGLQFLFEYFSETQRNKGNFPGRFSGRQFSNSRSEMNVSTLELGDSALYLCASSLAGLLTDTQYFGPGTRLTVL.

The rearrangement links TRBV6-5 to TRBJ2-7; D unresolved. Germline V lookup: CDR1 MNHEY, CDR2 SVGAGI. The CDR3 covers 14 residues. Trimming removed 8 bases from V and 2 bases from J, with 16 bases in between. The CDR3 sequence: CASLVGVPAYEQYF. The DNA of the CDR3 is TGTGCCAGCCTAGTAGGCGTTCCCGCCTACGAGCAGTACTTC.

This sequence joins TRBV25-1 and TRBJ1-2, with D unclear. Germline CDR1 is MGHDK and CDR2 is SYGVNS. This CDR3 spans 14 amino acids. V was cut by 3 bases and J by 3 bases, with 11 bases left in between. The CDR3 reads CASSDPGRDYGYTF. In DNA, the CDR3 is TGTGCCAGCAGTGACCCCGGAAGGGACTATGGCTACACCTTC.

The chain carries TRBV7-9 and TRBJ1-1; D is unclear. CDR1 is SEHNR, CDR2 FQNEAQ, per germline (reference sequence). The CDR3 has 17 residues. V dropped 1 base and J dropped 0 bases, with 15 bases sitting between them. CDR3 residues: CASSLEGPSFMNTEAFF. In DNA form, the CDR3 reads TGTGCCAGCAGCTTAGAAGGCCCCAGCTTCATGAACACTGAAGCTTTCTTT.

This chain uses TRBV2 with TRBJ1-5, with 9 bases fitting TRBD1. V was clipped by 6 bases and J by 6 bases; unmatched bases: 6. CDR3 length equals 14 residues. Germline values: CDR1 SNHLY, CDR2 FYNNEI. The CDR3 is CASSAGQGFQPQHF. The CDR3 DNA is TGTGCCAGCAGCGCGGGACAGGGATTTCAGCCCCAGCATTTT.

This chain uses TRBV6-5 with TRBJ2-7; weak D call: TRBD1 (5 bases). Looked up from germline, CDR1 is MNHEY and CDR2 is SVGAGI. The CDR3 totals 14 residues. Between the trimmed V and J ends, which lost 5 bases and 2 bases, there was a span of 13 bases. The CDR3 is CASSQTEIPYEQYF. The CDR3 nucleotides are TGTGCCAGCAGTCAGACAGAGATCCCCTACGAGCAGTACTTC.

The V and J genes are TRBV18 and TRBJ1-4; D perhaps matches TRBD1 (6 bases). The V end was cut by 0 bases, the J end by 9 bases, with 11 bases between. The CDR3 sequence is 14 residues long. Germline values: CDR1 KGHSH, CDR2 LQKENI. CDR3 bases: TGTGCCAGCTCACCACCTCAGGGGTGGAAAAAACTGTTTTTT. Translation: CASSPPQGWKKLFF.

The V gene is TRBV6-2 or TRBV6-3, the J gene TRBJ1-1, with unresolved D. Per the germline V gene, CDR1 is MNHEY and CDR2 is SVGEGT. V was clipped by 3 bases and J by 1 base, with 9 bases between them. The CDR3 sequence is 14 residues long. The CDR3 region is CASSYYDWNTEAFF. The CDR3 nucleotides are TGTGCCAGCAGTTATTACGACTGGAACACTGAAGCTTTCTTT.

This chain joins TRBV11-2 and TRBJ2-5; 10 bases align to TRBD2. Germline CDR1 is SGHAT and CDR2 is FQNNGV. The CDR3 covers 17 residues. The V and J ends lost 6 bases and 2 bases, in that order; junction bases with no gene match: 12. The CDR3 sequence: CASSFKRLAGVQETQYF. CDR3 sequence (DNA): TGTGCCAGCAGTTTTAAAAGACTAGCGGGTGTTCAAGAGACCCAGTACTTC.